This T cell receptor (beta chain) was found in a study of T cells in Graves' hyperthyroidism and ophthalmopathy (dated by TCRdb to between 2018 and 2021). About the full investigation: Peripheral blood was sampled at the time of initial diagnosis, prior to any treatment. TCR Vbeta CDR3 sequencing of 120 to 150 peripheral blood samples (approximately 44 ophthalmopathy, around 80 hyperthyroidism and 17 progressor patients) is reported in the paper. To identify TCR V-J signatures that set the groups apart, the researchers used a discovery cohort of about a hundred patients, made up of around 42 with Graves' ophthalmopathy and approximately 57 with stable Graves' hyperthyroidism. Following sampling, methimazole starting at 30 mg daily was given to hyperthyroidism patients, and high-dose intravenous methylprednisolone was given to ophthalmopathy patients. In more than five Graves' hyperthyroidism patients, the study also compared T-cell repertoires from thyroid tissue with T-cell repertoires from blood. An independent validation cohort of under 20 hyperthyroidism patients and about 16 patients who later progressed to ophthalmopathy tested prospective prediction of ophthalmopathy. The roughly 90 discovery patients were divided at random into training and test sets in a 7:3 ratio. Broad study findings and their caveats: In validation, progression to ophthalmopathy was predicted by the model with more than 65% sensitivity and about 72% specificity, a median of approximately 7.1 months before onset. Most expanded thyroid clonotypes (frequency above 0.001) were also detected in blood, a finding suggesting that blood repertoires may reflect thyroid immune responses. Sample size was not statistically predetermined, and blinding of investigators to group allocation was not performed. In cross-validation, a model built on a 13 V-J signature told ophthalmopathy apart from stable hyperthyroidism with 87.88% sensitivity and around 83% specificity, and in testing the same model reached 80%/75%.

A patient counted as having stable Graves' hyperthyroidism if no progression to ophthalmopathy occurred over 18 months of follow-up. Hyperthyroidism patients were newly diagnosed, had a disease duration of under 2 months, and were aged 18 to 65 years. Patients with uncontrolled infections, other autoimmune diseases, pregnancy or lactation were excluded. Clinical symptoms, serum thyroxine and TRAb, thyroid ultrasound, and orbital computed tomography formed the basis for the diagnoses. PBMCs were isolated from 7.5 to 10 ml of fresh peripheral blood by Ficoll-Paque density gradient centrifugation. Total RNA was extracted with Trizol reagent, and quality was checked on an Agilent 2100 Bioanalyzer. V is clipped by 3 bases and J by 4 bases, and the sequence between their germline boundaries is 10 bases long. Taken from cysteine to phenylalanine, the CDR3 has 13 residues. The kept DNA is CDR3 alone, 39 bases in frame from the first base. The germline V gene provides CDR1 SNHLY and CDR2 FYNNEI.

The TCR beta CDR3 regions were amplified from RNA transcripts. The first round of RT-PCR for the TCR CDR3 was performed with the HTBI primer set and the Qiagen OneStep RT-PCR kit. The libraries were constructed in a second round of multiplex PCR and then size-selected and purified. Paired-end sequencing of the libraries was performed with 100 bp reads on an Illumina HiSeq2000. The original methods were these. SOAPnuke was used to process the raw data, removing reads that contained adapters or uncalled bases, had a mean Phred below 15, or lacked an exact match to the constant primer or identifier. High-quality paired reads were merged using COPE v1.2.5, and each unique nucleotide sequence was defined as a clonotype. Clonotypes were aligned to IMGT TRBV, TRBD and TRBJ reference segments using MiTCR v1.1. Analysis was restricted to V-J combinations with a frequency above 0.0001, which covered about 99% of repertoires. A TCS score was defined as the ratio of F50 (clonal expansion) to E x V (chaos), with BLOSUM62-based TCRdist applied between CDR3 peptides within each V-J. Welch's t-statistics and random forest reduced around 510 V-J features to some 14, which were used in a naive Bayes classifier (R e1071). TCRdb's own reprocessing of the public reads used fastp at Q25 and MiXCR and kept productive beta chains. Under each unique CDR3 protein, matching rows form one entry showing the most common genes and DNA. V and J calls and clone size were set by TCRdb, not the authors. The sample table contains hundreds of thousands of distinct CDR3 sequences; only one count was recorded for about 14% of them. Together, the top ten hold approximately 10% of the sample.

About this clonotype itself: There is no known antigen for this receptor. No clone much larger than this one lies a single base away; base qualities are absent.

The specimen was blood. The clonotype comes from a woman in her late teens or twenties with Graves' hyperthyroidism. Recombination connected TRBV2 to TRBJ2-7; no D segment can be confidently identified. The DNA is TGTGCCAGCAGTGATGGAATGAGTTACGAGCAGTACTTC. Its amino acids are CASSDGMSYEQYF.